This T cell receptor (beta chain) was identified during a study of blood T cell repertoires in COVID-19. The overall study: Both acute and convalescent COVID-19 samples were obtained from the United States, Italy and Spain. T cells, B-cell-depleted T cells, or PBMCs supplied cDNA or gDNA.

The germline V gene has CDR1 MNHEY and CDR2 SVGAGI. The CDR3 consists of 15 residues. The V gene end was trimmed by 7 bases and the J gene end by 9 bases; junction bases not matched to a gene: 13. The table lists this clone with a count of one. Authors' analysis steps: Amplification with reference gene primers provided the estimates of nucleated cell counts. Assay: immunoSEQ multiplex PCR; the TCRdb copy retains only in-frame clones and omits some. V and J calls and clone size are those listed in that table; D and trimming were worked out from the DNA. This table holds tens of thousands of clones, approximately 84% found once.

Sequences were obtained from peripheral blood. The chain uses TRBV6-5 and TRBJ2-1; 9 bases map to TRBD2. The clonotype was recovered from a middle-aged man with active COVID-19. The CDR3 reads CASKFMAGGFGEQFF. In nucleotides, the CDR3 is TGTGCCAGCAAGTTTATGGCGGGGGGGTTTGGTGAGCAGTTCTTC.